These 28 T cell receptor beta chains share one sample of origin, sequenced in a study of response to subunit inactivated influenza vaccine. TCRdb ran MiXCR on the RT-PCR reads and lists one entry per CDR3 protein. Of some 550,000 distinct CDR3 sequences listed, around a quarter are singletons. These sequences were also reported in another study, on T cells expressing NK-cell markers. As that study records: A 5'RACE template switching approach incorporating UMIs was used to make TCR beta cDNA.

The source was CD4+ T cells sorted from PBMCs, collected roughly 12 days after vaccination. The receptor set was obtained from a middle-aged man who received an inactivated influenza vaccine.

J is TRBJ2-1 and V is TRBV12-3 or TRBV12-4; 8 bases are shared with TRBD1. With V trimmed by 6 bases and J by 2 bases, 3 bases remained unmatched. This CDR3 has 14 amino acids. CDR3 sequence: CASRAGQAYNEQFF. CDR3 DNA: TGTGCCAGCAGGGCGGGACAGGCCTACAATGAGCAGTTCTTC.

This clonotype was observed a few times. V is TRBV5-1 and J is TRBJ1-5; the D is unclear. Trimming took 0 bases from V and 3 from J, leaving 10 bases between them. The CDR3 has 15 amino acids. In germline, CDR1 is SGHRS, CDR2 YFSETQ. CDR3 protein: CASSLVGGPNQPQHF. The CDR3 nucleotides are TGCGCCAGCAGCTTGGTAGGAGGGCCCAATCAGCCCCAGCATTTT.

In this sample, this clonotype turned up many times. This rearrangement joins TRBV9 to TRBJ1-5; a possible D gene is TRBD1 (6 bases). Germline CDR1 reads SGDLS; CDR2 reads YYNGEE. V gave up 3 bases and J gave up 4 bases, with 11 bases separating them. The CDR3 extends over 14 amino acids. The CDR3 region is CASSEGGPNQPQHF. The CDR3 nucleotides are TGTGCCAGCAGCGAGGGGGGTCCAAATCAGCCCCAGCATTTT.

This clonotype was counted a few times. The rearrangement uses TRBV28 and TRBJ1-4; possible D gene TRBD1, 6 bases. V lost 3 bases, J lost 6 bases, and 14 bases lay in between. Germline lookup yields CDR1 MDHEN and CDR2 SYDVKM. The CDR3 spans 15 residues. The chain's CDR3 is CASSLDLGTHEKLFF. CDR3 nucleotide sequence: TGTGCCAGCAGTTTGGATTTAGGGACACATGAAAAACTGTTTTTT.

The DNA of the CDR3 is TGCGCCAGCAGTGGAACGACTAGCGGGGGGGCCTTTGAGCAGTTCTTC. This codes for CASSGTTSGGAFEQFF. This rearrangement joins TRBV10-1 to TRBJ2-1; 14 positions agree with TRBD2. Looked up from germline, CDR1 is WNHNN and CDR2 is SYGVQD (reference sequence). J was trimmed by 9 bases and V by 4 bases; bases with no gene match: 8. The CDR3 runs 16 residues.

J is TRBJ1-1 and V is TRBV29-1; D ambiguous. Trimming took off 2 bases at V and 6 bases at J, with 10 bases between the two ends. The germline V gene encodes CDR1 SQVTM and CDR2 ANQGSEA. CDR3 size: 12 residues. The CDR3 region is CSVELSGAEAFF. CDR3 DNA sequence: TGCAGCGTTGAATTAAGTGGTGCTGAAGCTTTCTTT. The full variable domain, in which reference TRBV29-1 and TRBJ1-1 provide the parts outside the CDR3, is SAVISQKPSRDICQRGTSLTIQCQVDSQVTMMFWYRQQPGQSLTLIATANQGSEATYESGFVIDKFPISRPNLTFSTLTVSNMSPEDSSIYLCSVELSGAEAFFGQGTRLTVV.

This chain connects TRBV20-1 to TRBJ2-7, with 8 bases identical to TRBD1. The CDR3 consists of 14 residues. Per the germline V gene, CDR1 is DFQATT and CDR2 is SNEGSKA (reference sequence). V gave up 3 bases and J gave up 7 bases; unmatched junction bases: 11. Here the CDR3 DNA reads TGCAGTGCTAGTCTGGCAGGGGGCCACGTTGAGCAGTACTTC. Its translation: CSASLAGGHVEQYF.

The CDR3 reads CASSHPGTHLYF. The CDR3 DNA reads as TGCGCCAGCAGCCACCCCGGGACACATCTGTATTTT. The rearrangement joins TRBV5-1 to TRBJ2-3; perhaps TRBD1 as D (6 bases). With 4 bases removed from V and 14 bases from J, the gap between germline ends came to 17 bases. In germline, CDR1 is SGHRS, CDR2 YFSETQ. This CDR3 is 12 amino acids long.

The rearrangement uses TRBV11-1 and TRBJ2-5, with 13 bases matching TRBD2. Germline trimming cut 5 bases from V and 4 bases from J; bases unmatched to any gene: 19. CDR1 SGHAT and CDR2 FQDESV come from the germline V gene (reference sequence). This CDR3 has 20 amino acids. This CDR3 is CASSRLSTSGRAFGSETQYF. The CDR3 nucleotides read TGTGCCAGCAGCCGCCTCTCAACTAGCGGGAGGGCCTTCGGTTCAGAGACCCAGTACTTC. Full variable domain (remainder filled in from reference TRBV11-1 and TRBJ2-5): EAEVAQSPRYKITEKSQAVAFWCDPISGHATLYWYRQILGQGPELLVQFQDESVVDDSQLPKDRFSAERLKGVDSTLKIQPAELGDSAMYLCASSRLSTSGRAFGSETQYFGPGTRLLVL.

This clonotype was picked up a small number of times. V and J are TRBV6-5 and TRBJ2-7; TRBD1 aligns across 7 bases. CDR1 and CDR2 (germline): MNHEY, SVGAGI. J gave up 7 bases and V 0 bases, and 9 bases lay outside the gene matches. CDR3 length: 15 amino acids. CDR3 DNA: TGTGCCAGCAGTTACTCGGGGCGACGGGGACAGGAGCAGTACTTC. It translates to CASSYSGRRGQEQYF.

With regard to this clonotype: This may be a read error, as it is one base from a much larger clone. This chain uses TRBV20-1 with TRBJ2-5; no definite D call. This CDR3 is 15 amino acids long. V was cut by 0 bases and J by 1 base, with 12 bases left in between. CDR1 and CDR2 (germline): DFQATT, SNEGSKA (reference sequence). The CDR3 loop is CSARDYGWGQETQYF. The CDR3 DNA reads TGCAGTGCTAGAGATTACGGCTGGGGCCAAGAGACCCAGTACTTC.

In this sample, this clonotype turned up a few times. This chain links TRBV3-1 with TRBJ2-3; D remains unclear. Germline CDR1 is LGHDT and CDR2 is YNNKEL (reference sequence). The CDR3 runs to 15 residues. Trimming removed 8 bases from V and 1 base from J, with 16 bases in between. CDR3 residues: CASGLGFSGTDTQYF. DNA of the CDR3: TGTGCCAGCGGCTTGGGATTCTCGGGCACAGATACGCAGTATTTT.

The CDR3 spells CASSLDAAGVTQYF. The CDR3 region has the DNA TGTGCCAGCAGCTTAGATGCAGCGGGGGTTACGCAGTATTTT. The chain has TRBV11-3 and TRBJ2-3; 8 bases are shared with TRBD2. The germline gives CDR1 SGHNT, CDR2 YENEEA. V lost 0 bases, J lost 8 bases, and 4 bases stayed unmatched. The length of the CDR3 is 14 residues.

This clonotype was found a few times. The chain combines TRBV3-1 with TRBJ1-1; TRBD1 aligns across 8 bases. The germline CDR1 and CDR2 sequences are LGHDT and YNNKEL (reference sequence). V was pared by 0 bases and J by 6 bases, with 6 bases of the junction left unmatched. CDR3 length equals 15 residues. CDR3 coding DNA: TGTGCCAGCAGCCAAGATCAGGGGGCAGTCTCTGAAGCTTTCTTT. This codes for CASSQDQGAVSEAFF.

The chain recombines TRBV28 with TRBJ2-5; 8 positions match TRBD1. CDR1 and CDR2 (germline): MDHEN, SYDVKM. There are 15 residues in the CDR3. Trimming took 5 bases from V and 1 from J; bases not matched to a gene: 6. The chain's CDR3 is CASSLTGDGQETQYF. DNA of the CDR3: TGTGCCAGCAGTCTGACAGGGGATGGCCAAGAGACCCAGTACTTC. The full variable domain, rest sourced from reference TRBV28 and TRBJ2-5, is DVKVTQSSRYLVKRTGEKVFLECVQDMDHENMFWYRQDPGLGLRLIYFSYDVKMKEKGDIPEGYSVSREKKERFSLILESASTNQTSMYLCASSLTGDGQETQYFGPGTRLLVL.

This rearrangement joins TRBV5-1 to TRBJ2-1; D is uncertain. V was trimmed by 6 bases and J by 2 bases, leaving 9 bases between them. The CDR3 is 13 residues long. The germline V gene encodes CDR1 SGHRS and CDR2 YFSETQ. CDR3 nucleotides: TGCGCCAGCAAGGCACGGACCTACAATGAGCAGTTCTTC. It codes for CASKARTYNEQFF.

This sequence joins TRBV10-3 and TRBJ1-5; D is uncertain. Germline CDR1 and CDR2: ENHRY and SYGVKD. Trimming pared 2 bases from V and 0 bases from J, leaving 8 bases between. CDR3 length: 15 amino acids. CDR3 nucleotide sequence: TGTGCCATCAGTGAGGGGAGGTATAGCAATCAGCCCCAGCATTTT. Amino acid sequence: CAISEGRYSNQPQHF.

This clonotype has just a few counts. This chain connects TRBV2 to TRBJ2-2, with TRBD2 identical over 7 bases. Germline values: CDR1 SNHLY, CDR2 FYNNEI. V lost 5 bases, J lost 2 bases, and 5 bases stayed unmatched. This CDR3 region has 15 residues. CDR3 nucleotides: TGTGCCAGCAGTCTCAGACTAGCAAACACCGGGGAGCTGTTTTTT. Residues: CASSLRLANTGELFF. Looking up the rest from reference TRBV2 and TRBJ2-2 gives the full variable domain: EPEVTQTPSHQVTQMGQEVILRCVPISNHLYFYWYRQILGQKVEFLVSFYNNEISEKSEIFDDQFSVERPDGSNFTLKIRSTKLEDSAMYFCASSLRLANTGELFFGEGSRLTVL.

V gene TRBV28 combines with J gene TRBJ1-6; D is ambiguous. Germline CDR1 and CDR2: MDHEN and SYDVKM. This CDR3 is 13 amino acids long. The V end was cut by 7 bases, the J end by 10 bases, with 14 bases between. The CDR3 coding sequence is TGTGCCAGCACCCGGGCAGTACCATCACCCCTCCACTTT. It yields the protein CASTRAVPSPLHF.

CDR3 sequence: CSARRQPNQPQHF. As DNA, the CDR3 is TGCAGTGCTAGGAGGCAGCCCAATCAGCCCCAGCATTTT. The V and J genes are TRBV20-1 and TRBJ1-5; D remains unclear. Deletions cut 3 bases from V and 3 bases from J, with 9 bases between. CDR1 DFQATT and CDR2 SNEGSKA come from the germline V gene (reference sequence). The CDR3 length is 13 residues.

This clonotype was detected only a few times. The rearrangement joins TRBV12-3 or TRBV12-4 to TRBJ1-2; D gene uncertain. CDR3 length: 13 amino acids. With 3 bases removed from V and 5 bases from J, the gap between germline ends came to 10 bases. CDR3 coding DNA: TGTGCCAGCAGTTTTTCACTAGAGTATGGCTACACCTTC. Translation gives CASSFSLEYGYTF.

This chain links TRBV6-2 or TRBV6-3 with TRBJ2-1, with D perhaps matching TRBD2 (6 bases). The length of the CDR3 is 15 residues. Germline V gene sequence: CDR1 MNHEY, CDR2 SVGEGT. V gave up 5 bases and J gave up 7 bases, with 18 bases separating them. CDR3 in amino acids: CASSQGLPSRNEQFF. The CDR3 bases are TGTGCCAGCAGTCAGGGACTCCCCTCCCGAAATGAGCAGTTCTTC.

This clonotype was counted a few times. The V gene is TRBV20-1, the J gene TRBJ2-1; 11 bases align to TRBD2. Germline CDR1 is DFQATT and CDR2 is SNEGSKA (reference sequence). Unmatched junction bases numbered 3, after V lost 1 base and J lost 1 base. The CDR3 has 16 residues. The DNA of the CDR3 is TGCAGTGCTAGAGGAATAGCGGGAGGGTCCTACAATGAGCAGTTCTTC. It encodes CSARGIAGGSYNEQFF.

The chain couples TRBV14 to TRBJ1-2; no reliable D call. CDR1 and CDR2 (germline): SGHDN, FVKESK. The CDR3 runs 14 residues. V dropped 1 base and J dropped 8 bases, with 14 bases sitting between them. DNA of the CDR3: TGTGCCAGCAGCCAAGTGTCCACCACCGGGGGCTACACCTTC. Amino acids: CASSQVSTTGGYTF.

V and J are TRBV3-1 and TRBJ2-4, with D perhaps TRBD2 (5 bases). Germline-derived CDR1 and CDR2 are LGHDT and YNNKEL (reference sequence). V was trimmed by 1 base and J by 6 bases, leaving 25 bases between them. This CDR3 is 19 amino acids long. The CDR3 nucleotides are TGTGCCAGCAGCCAAGTCCTGCTGACCGTGGACCACGAGGGAAACATTCAGTACTTC. This gives the protein CASSQVLLTVDHEGNIQYF.

Concerning this clonotype: A much larger clonotype is one base distant, so this may be a read error. The chain has TRBV7-2 and TRBJ2-7; 12 positions match TRBD2. Germline V gene lookup returns CDR1 SGHTA and CDR2 FQGNSA. V gave up 4 bases and J gave up 2 bases; unmatched junction bases: 0. This CDR3 has 14 residues. CDR3 in amino acids: CASSWTSGTYEQYF. The CDR3 DNA follows: TGTGCCAGCAGCTGGACTAGCGGGACCTACGAGCAGTACTTC.

The gene calls are TRBV18 and TRBJ2-2; TRBD1 matches 10 bases. The V segment lost 3 bases and the J segment 4 bases; nucleotides outside the gene matches: 11. This CDR3 region has 18 residues. CDR1 is KGHSH, CDR2 LQKENI, per germline. In DNA form, the CDR3 reads TGTGCCAGCTCACCTCAGACCGGGACAGGGGTACTCACCGGGGAGCTGTTTTTT. It is translated as CASSPQTGTGVLTGELFF.

There are a few counts of this clonotype. The V and J genes are TRBV5-5 and TRBJ2-5, with 9 bases fitting TRBD2. CDR1 is SGHKS, CDR2 YYEKEE, per germline (reference sequence). The CDR3 runs to 15 residues. Losses at the gene ends were 0 bases for V and 2 bases for J; bases not matched to a gene: 2. This chain's CDR3 is CASSLDAGGQETQYF. The CDR3 DNA reads TGTGCCAGCAGCTTGGACGCGGGGGGGCAAGAGACCCAGTACTTC.